This section outlines one TCR beta chain sequence together with its context. Its antigen is unidentified. The table came from immunoSEQ multiplex PCR; TCRdb's copy has only in-frame clones and leaves some out. The sample has about 100,000 clones, roughly 92% seen once. The sample is drawn from a study of T cell responses to AZD1222 COVID-19 vaccine. Study findings and constraints: Just a handful of AZD1222 recipients tested seropositive at baseline. No day 14 peak samples; only post-peak repertoires were characterized. With dominance at 160-218 and 743-854, vaccine-associated CD4 TCRs spanned spike.

Germline V gene lookup returns CDR1 SGHRS and CDR2 YFSETQ. V lost 4 bases to trimming and J lost 3 bases, with 14 bases between them. CDR3 size: 15 residues. The receptor comes from an adult who received the AZD1222 COVID-19 vaccine. The chain has TRBV5-1 and TRBJ2-1, with D perhaps TRBD2 (6 bases). Sequenced here: peripheral blood, sampled 28 days after the second AZD1222 dose. CDR3 sequence (DNA): TGCGCCAGCAGCACGGAGGCTAGCGTCTACAATGAGCAGTTCTTC. Translating it yields CASSTEASVYNEQFF.